A selection of T cell receptor beta chains follows, all from one sample in a study. Using its own MiXCR run on the 5' RACE reads, TCRdb lists one record per CDR3 protein. The sample yields some 10,000 distinct CDR3 sequences, about half seen once. Material: tumor-infiltrating naive CD4+ T cells sorted from the breast tumor. Receptors originate from a female donor with breast cancer. Each CDR3 is given with its conserved first and last residue. The D gene is left open where the match is weak. Clone size, where shown, is once, few, many, or a class for clones that have expanded.

V	J	size	D	DNA	CDR3
TRBV6-2/TRBV6-3	TRBJ1-1	-	-	TGTGCCAGCTTTCGGAGAACGAACACTGAAGCTTTCTTT	CASFRRTNTEAFF
TRBV7-9	TRBJ2-6	-	-	TGTGCCAGCAGCTTAGCTTCCGCGGGGGCCAACGTCCTGACTTTC	CASSLASAGANVLTF
TRBV30	TRBJ2-2	-	-	TGTGCCTGGAGTGTACTTCCGCGAGTGGGAGCCGGGGAGCTGTTTTTT	CAWSVLPRVGAGELFF
TRBV7-2	TRBJ1-1	-	-	TGTGCCAGCAGCCCGGGACCGTTGAACACTGAAGCTTTCTTT	CASSPGPLNTEAFF
TRBV20-1	TRBJ2-4	-	-	TGCAGTGCTAGTGTAACAGAGTTTGGCAAAAACATTCAGCACTTC	CSASVTEFGKNIQHF
TRBV20-1	TRBJ2-6	-	-	TGCAGTGCTGAACCGGTCGGTGGGGCCAACGTCCTGACTTTC	CSAEPVGGANVLTF
TRBV4-2	TRBJ2-1	medium-sized	-	TGTGCCAGCAGCCAAACCGGTCGGATCCAGGGCTACAATGAGCAGTTCTTC	CASSQTGRIQGYNEQFF
TRBV6-1	TRBJ2-2	few	TRBD2	TGTGCCAGCAGTGAACTAGCGGGAGGGAACACCGGGGAGCTGTTTTTT	CASSELAGGNTGELFF
TRBV6-2/TRBV6-3	TRBJ2-5	-	-	TGTGCCAGCAGTTGGGGGGAGGCCTCCACTGAGACCCAGTACTTC	CASSWGEASTETQYF
TRBV6-2/TRBV6-3	TRBJ2-3	once	-	TGTGCCAGCAGGGGGATAGCGACAGATACGCAGTATTTT	CASRGIATDTQYF
TRBV20-1	TRBJ2-1	-	-	TGCAGTGCTAGTCTGCGGTACAATGAGCAGTTCTTC	CSASLRYNEQFF
TRBV28	TRBJ1-5	-	-	TGTGCCAGCAGTTCCGGGGGCAGGGACCCCGATCAGCCCCAGCATTTT	CASSSGGRDPDQPQHF
TRBV6-2/TRBV6-3	TRBJ2-2	-	TRBD2	TGTGCCAGCAATTGGCGGGAGCCCGGGGAGCTGTTTTTT	CASNWREPGELFF
TRBV3-1	TRBJ2-3	-	-	TGTGCCAGCATCGATCTCCTCACAGATACGCAGTATTTT	CASIDLLTDTQYF
TRBV7-2	TRBJ2-1	few	-	TGTGCCAGCAGCTTAGCTGGGGGGGGGCTCTCCTACAATGAGCAGTTCTTC	CASSLAGGGLSYNEQFF
TRBV6-5	TRBJ1-3	-	-	TGTGCCAGCAGTTATCGGGCATCTGGAAACACCATATATTTT	CASSYRASGNTIYF
TRBV12-3/TRBV12-4	TRBJ2-2	-	-	TGTGCCAGCATTTGGAGGTCCGGGGAGCTGTTTTTT	CASIWRSGELFF
TRBV7-6	TRBJ2-2	-	TRBD2	TGTGCCAGCAGCCTTTCTAGCGGGAGTGGCGCGAACACCGGGGAGCTGTTTTTT	CASSLSSGSGANTGELFF
TRBV4-2	TRBJ1-2	-	-	TGTGCCAGCAGCGCGTCGGGCGGGTCGGATGGCTACACCTTC	CASSASGGSDGYTF
TRBV4-1	TRBJ2-1	few	-	TGCGCCAGCAGCCAGGCCCCTGGGGACTCCTACAATGAGCAGTTCTTC	CASSQAPGDSYNEQFF
TRBV30	TRBJ2-6	-	-	TGTGCCTGGACCAGGTTGGCAGCTGGGGCCAACGTCCTGACTTTC	CAWTRLAAGANVLTF
TRBV7-9	TRBJ1-3	-	-	TGTGCCAGCAGAGATCCGGCTGAACGTCAGGGTAGCTCTGGAAACACCATATATTTT	CASRDPAERQGSSGNTIYF
TRBV12-3/TRBV12-4	TRBJ1-5	-	TRBD1	TGTACCAGCGTCAAGACAGGGGGCGACCAGCCCCAGCATTTT	CTSVKTGGDQPQHF
TRBV6-1	TRBJ1-4	-	-	TGTGCCAGCAGTAAACGGGGGCGTGGGGAAAAACTGTTTTTT	CASSKRGRGEKLFF
TRBV6-6	TRBJ1-6	-	-	TGTGCCAGCAGTCCAGTTTCTTCACCCCTCCACTTT	CASSPVSSPLHF
TRBV4-1	TRBJ2-7	-	-	TGCGCCAGCAGCCAAGTTATTTTATACGAGCAGTACTTC	CASSQVILYEQYF
TRBV29-1	TRBJ2-3	-	-	TGCAGCGTTGAGGCGGTAGCCACAGATACGCAGTATTTT	CSVEAVATDTQYF
TRBV20-1	TRBJ2-5	few	TRBD2	TGCAGTGCTACAGGGACTACTGACCGTCTTGAGACCCAGTACTTC	CSATGTTDRLETQYF
TRBV7-2	TRBJ2-1	-	TRBD2	TGTGCCAGCTCGGGACTAGCGGGAAACGGTGAGCAGTTCTTC	CASSGLAGNGEQFF
TRBV20-1	TRBJ1-5	few	-	TGCAGTGCTAGAGAGTGGGGGGATAGCAATCAGCCCCAGCATTTT	CSAREWGDSNQPQHF
TRBV20-1	TRBJ1-5	medium-sized	-	TGCAGTGGCTCACGGGGGCCGAGTCAGCCCCAGCATTTT	CSGSRGPSQPQHF
TRBV5-1	TRBJ2-1	few	TRBD2	TGCGCCAGCAGCCCAAGAATACTAGCGGTAGGCGGGAGCAATGAGCAGTTCTTC	CASSPRILAVGGSNEQFF
TRBV20-1	TRBJ2-7	-	TRBD1	TGCAGTGCTAGAGATGGACAGGGTCCCTTTTACGAGCAGTACTTC	CSARDGQGPFYEQYF
TRBV20-1	TRBJ1-2	few	TRBD1	TGCAGTGCAACAAGACAGGGAGGCTATGGCTACACCTTC	CSATRQGGYGYTF